This is a list of T cell receptor beta chains from one sample in a study of T cell responses to AZD1222 COVID-19 vaccine. Sequenced by immunoSEQ multiplex PCR; TCRdb stores in-frame clones only, minus some. The sample has roughly 120,000 clones; 86% are singletons. The sequenced sample was peripheral blood, obtained 28 days after the second AZD1222 dose. The source is an adult who received the AZD1222 COVID-19 vaccine. The CDR3 runs from the conserved cysteine through the conserved F or W. Each record gives: CDR3 DNA, CDR3 protein, J gene, V gene, clone size, D gene. D genes are given only for firm matches. Clone size is not always given. Where it is, it says once, few, many or a class for expanded clones.

TGCGCCAGCCGGACAGGCCTGAACACTGAAGCTTTCTTT	CASRTGLNTEAFF	TRBJ1-1	TRBV10-2	medium-sized	TRBD1
TGTGCCAGCAGCGTAGGTCGGCTTAATGAAAAACTGTTTTTT	CASSVGRLNEKLFF	TRBJ1-4	TRBV9	.	.
TGTGCCAGTAGACCTCCGGGGGATTACGAGCAGTACTTC	CASRPPGDYEQYF	TRBJ2-7	TRBV19	once	.
TGTGCCAGCAGCCCGGACCTAGGGGGGAACACTGAAGCTTTCTTT	CASSPDLGGNTEAFF	TRBJ1-1	TRBV7-9	.	.
TGTGCCATCAGTGAGTTAGGGGGCGGTAATCAGCCCCAGCATTTT	CAISELGGGNQPQHF	TRBJ1-5	TRBV10-3	.	TRBD1
TGTGCCAGCACCATCCCCGGGACGGGTCAGCCCCAGCATTTT	CASTIPGTGQPQHF	TRBJ1-5	TRBV27	.	.
TGTGCCTGGAGTGCGGAGTACGAGCAGTACTTC	CAWSAEYEQYF	TRBJ2-7	TRBV30	.	.
TGCGCCAGCAGCTTGGGCAGCATAAACTATGGCTACACCTTC	CASSLGSINYGYTF	TRBJ1-2	TRBV5-1	once	.
TGTGCCAGCTCACAAAATTTTAACACTGAAGCTTTCTTT	CASSQNFNTEAFF	TRBJ1-1	TRBV18	.	.
TGCGCCAGCAGCTTGGTTAATTCGCCCCTCCACTTT	CASSLVNSPLHF	TRBJ1-6	TRBV5-1	.	.
TGTGCCAGCAGCGTTGACGCAAACACAGATACGCAGTATTTT	CASSVDANTDTQYF	TRBJ2-3	TRBV7-2	.	.
TGTGCCAGCAGCTTTGGAGGAGGCACTAATGAAAAACTGTTTTTT	CASSFGGGTNEKLFF	TRBJ1-4	TRBV11-2	.	.
TGTGCCAGCAGCTCCGGGACAGGGGGCTATGGCTACACCTTC	CASSSGTGGYGYTF	TRBJ1-2	TRBV6-2/TRBV6-3	.	TRBD1
TGTGCCAGCAGTTACGGCAGGGATAGCAATCAGCCCCAGCATTTT	CASSYGRDSNQPQHF	TRBJ1-5	TRBV6-7	.	.
TGCGCCAGCAGCTTGGGGGGTATAGGGCCTGTTAACTATGGCTACACCTTC	CASSLGGIGPVNYGYTF	TRBJ1-2	TRBV5-1	.	.
TGCGCCAGCAGCATCACCCGGATGGAGCGGGCCTCCTACAATGAGCAGTTCTTC	CASSITRMERASYNEQFF	TRBJ2-1	TRBV5-1	.	.
TGTGCCAGTAACGGACAGGGACCCTATAATTCACCCCTCCACTTT	CASNGQGPYNSPLHF	TRBJ1-6	TRBV27	.	TRBD1